This T cell receptor (beta chain) was identified in a study of blood T cell repertoires in COVID-19 (dated by TCRdb to 2020 to 2021). For the study in its entirety: Samples covering the acute and convalescent phases of COVID-19 were provided by collaborators in the United States, Italy and Spain. The repertoires were released in a freely available public database meant as a resource for research on the immune response to SARS-CoV-2. Where available, HLA class I and class II types were obtained from metadata supplied by the sample provider rather than from assay-based typing. Deeply sampled blood TCRbeta repertoires from subjects exposed to, actively infected with, or recovered from COVID-19 were included in the dataset. A de-identified subject ID, COVID-19 status, age in years and sex were almost always included in the sample metadata. The prospective study material was composed of cDNA or gDNA derived from T cells, B-cell-depleted T cells, or PBMCs. Samples came from the ongoing ImmuneRACE study (first 160 participants) plus 1,254 subjects from 6 global collaborators.

Cut back by 3 bases and 5 bases, the V and J ends lie 8 bases apart. CDR1 and CDR2, looked up from the germline V gene (reference sequence), are MNHEY and SMNVEV. Its CDR3 holds 13 amino acids, cysteine through phenylalanine. The only DNA kept is the CDR3, 39 bases in frame from the first base. Participants in the prospective study were enrolled through a virtual design, were aged roughly 18 to 100 years, and lived in approximately 24 United States geographic areas. In the prospective study, cohorts were assigned on the basis of participant-reported clinical history obtained from a screening survey and a study questionnaire. In the prospective study, whole blood, serum and a nasopharyngeal or oropharyngeal swab were collected from each participant by mobile phlebotomists. Participants in the prospective study had the option to provide additional blood draws and questionnaires over an approximately two-month period. Before DNA extraction, prospective study blood samples were shipped either frozen or at room temperature.

General study outcomes and caveats: How much clinical and demographic metadata was included differed by source and by participant, and the metadata was provided uncurated.

The immunoSEQ Assay, a bias-controlled multiplex PCR, was used to amplify TCRbeta CDR3 regions from genomic DNA. As for the original processing: The number of nucleated cells in each sample was estimated by amplification of reference gene primers within the assay. To quantify the absolute abundance of each unique TCRbeta CDR3 rearrangement, sequence reads were collapsed and filtered. For each sample, productive Simpson clonality was calculated as the square root of Simpson's diversity index across productive rearrangements. TCRdb limited this immuneACCESS table to in-frame rearrangements with V and J called. A share of clones is missing; checked studies link under half to unresolved V genes, and the rest is unexplained. The V and J calls and clone size are taken from that table; D and trimming were inferred from the DNA. The sample records 140,000 to 150,000 clones, just under 85% of which are singletons. Jointly, the top ten make up roughly 3.4% of the sample.

As for this clone: Its binding antigen is unknown. No much larger clone is present one base from it, and per-base qualities are unavailable.

The clonotype was recovered from a woman between 45 and 65 years old with acute COVID-19. This chain is built from TRBV27 and TRBJ1-5; the D gene is possibly TRBD1, with 5 bases matching. The sample was PBMCs or T cells enriched from blood (not recorded which). The base sequence is TGTGCCAGCAGTTTCTCCAGGGATCAGCCCCAGCATTTT. Translated, this is CASSFSRDQPQHF.